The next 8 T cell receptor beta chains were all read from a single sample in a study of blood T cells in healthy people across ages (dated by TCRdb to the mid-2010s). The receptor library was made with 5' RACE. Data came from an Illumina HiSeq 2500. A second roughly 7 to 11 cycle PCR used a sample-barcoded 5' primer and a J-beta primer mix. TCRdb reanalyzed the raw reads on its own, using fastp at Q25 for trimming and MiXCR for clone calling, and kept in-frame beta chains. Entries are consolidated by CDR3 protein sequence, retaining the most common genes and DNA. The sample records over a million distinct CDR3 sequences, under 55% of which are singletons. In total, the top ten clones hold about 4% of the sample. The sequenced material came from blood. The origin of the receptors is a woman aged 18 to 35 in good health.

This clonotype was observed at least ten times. CDR3: CAISETSGRDEQYF. CDR3 in DNA: TGTGCCATCAGTGAGACTAGCGGGAGAGACGAGCAGTACTTC. The chain links TRBV10-3 to TRBJ2-7; 11 bases match TRBD2. This CDR3 spans 14 amino acids. CDR1 is ENHRY, CDR2 SYGVKD, per germline. V was clipped by 2 bases and J by 5 bases; unmatched bases: 2.

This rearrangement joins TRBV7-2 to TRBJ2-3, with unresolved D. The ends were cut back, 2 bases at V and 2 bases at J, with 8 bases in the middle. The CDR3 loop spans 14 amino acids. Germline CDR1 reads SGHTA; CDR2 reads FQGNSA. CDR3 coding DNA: TGTGCCAGCAGCTTAAACACTTACACAGATACGCAGTATTTT. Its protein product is CASSLNTYTDTQYF.

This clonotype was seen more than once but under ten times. The CDR3 loop is CAISHNGEYEQFF. For the CDR3, the DNA is TGTGCCATCAGTCATAATGGAGAGTATGAGCAGTTCTTC. The V call is TRBV10-3, the J call TRBJ2-1; no firm D call. The germline V gene encodes CDR1 ENHRY and CDR2 SYGVKD. Trimming removed 5 bases at V and 8 bases at J, with 13 bases between. The CDR3 runs to 13 residues.

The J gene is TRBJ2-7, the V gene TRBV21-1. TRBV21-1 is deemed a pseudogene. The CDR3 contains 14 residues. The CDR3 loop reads CASSHLTVSYEQYF. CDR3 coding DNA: TGTGCCAGCAGCCATTTAACGGTCTCCTACGAGCAGTACTTC.

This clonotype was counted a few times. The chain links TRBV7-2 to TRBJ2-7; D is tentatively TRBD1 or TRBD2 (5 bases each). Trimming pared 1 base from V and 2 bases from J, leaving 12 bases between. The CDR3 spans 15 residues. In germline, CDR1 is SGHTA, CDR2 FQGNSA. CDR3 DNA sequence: TGTGCCAGCAGCTTAGTTGGGGGAATCACCTACGAGCAGTACTTC. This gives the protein CASSLVGGITYEQYF.

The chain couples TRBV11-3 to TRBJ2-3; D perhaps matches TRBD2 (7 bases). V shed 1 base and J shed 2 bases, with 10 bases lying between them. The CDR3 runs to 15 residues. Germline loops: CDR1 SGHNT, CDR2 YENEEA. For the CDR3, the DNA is TGTGCCAGCAGCTTAGGGGGGGGCCACACAGATACGCAGTATTTT. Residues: CASSLGGGHTDTQYF. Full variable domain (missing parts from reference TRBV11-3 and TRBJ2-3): EAGVVQSPRYKIIEKKQPVAFWCNPISGHNTLYWYLQNLGQGPELLIRYENEEAVDDSQLPKDRFSAERLKGVDSTLKIQPAELGDSAVYLCASSLGGGHTDTQYFGPGTRLTVL.

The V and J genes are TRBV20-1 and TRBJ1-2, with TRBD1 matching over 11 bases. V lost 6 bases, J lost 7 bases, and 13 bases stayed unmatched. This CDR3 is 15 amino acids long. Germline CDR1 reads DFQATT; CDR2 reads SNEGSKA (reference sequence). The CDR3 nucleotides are TGCAGTGCCTACCTAGGGACAGGGGGGATCGGTGGCTACACCTTC. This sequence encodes CSAYLGTGGIGGYTF.

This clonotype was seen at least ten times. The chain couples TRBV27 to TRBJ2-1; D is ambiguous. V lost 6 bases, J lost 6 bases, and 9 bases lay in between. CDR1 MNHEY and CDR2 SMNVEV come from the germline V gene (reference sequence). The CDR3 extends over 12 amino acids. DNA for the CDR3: TGTGCCAGCAGCTTAATGGGCAATGAGCAGTTCTTC. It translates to CASSLMGNEQFF.